The 13 T cell receptor beta chains listed next were all sequenced from one sample in a study of response to subunit inactivated influenza vaccine. TCRdb processed the RT-PCR reads anew with MiXCR; each CDR3 protein has one entry. The table lists about 540,000 distinct CDR3 sequences, around 21% of them singletons, with approximately 2.9% in the top ten. The same specimen was also included in a second study, on T cells expressing NK-cell markers. From that second work: Synthesis of TCR beta cDNA relied on 5'RACE template switching carrying UMIs.

This material consisted of CD4+ T cells sorted from PBMCs, taken 11 to 12 days after vaccination. These TCRs come from a man between 50 and 59 years old who received an inactivated influenza vaccine.

A few counts support this clonotype. V usage is TRBV5-6 and J usage is TRBJ2-3; 9 nucleotides align to TRBD1. After removal of 0 bases from V and 6 bases from J, the junction contained 5 bases not matched to a gene. CDR1 is SGHDT, CDR2 YYEEEE, per germline. The length of the CDR3 is 15 residues. The CDR3 bases are TGTGCCAGCAGCTTGGCGGGACAGGGAGGTGATACGCAGTATTTT. Encoded protein: CASSLAGQGGDTQYF.

The J gene is TRBJ2-5, the V gene TRBV11-2; D unclear. The V gene's germline CDR1 is SGHAT and CDR2 FQNNGV. This CDR3 has 12 residues. With 1 base removed from V and 6 bases from J, the gap between germline ends came to 6 bases. DNA of the CDR3: TGTGCCAGCAGCTTAGTCGGGCAGACCCAGTACTTC. Translated, it gives CASSLVGQTQYF.

The rearrangement links TRBV7-2 to TRBJ1-5; D is possibly TRBD1 (6 bases). V lost 1 base and J 4 bases, leaving 14 bases between the germline ends. Per the germline V gene, CDR1 is SGHTA and CDR2 is FQGNSA. CDR3 length: 16 residues. The CDR3 loop reads CASSLGRGTLNQPQHF. In nucleotides, the CDR3 is TGTGCCAGCAGCTTAGGTCGGGGGACATTAAATCAGCCCCAGCATTTT.

This clonotype was recorded at least ten times. This sequence joins TRBV6-2 or TRBV6-3 and TRBJ1-5; TRBD1 might be the D (6 bases). The CDR3 runs 15 residues. V gave up 0 bases and J gave up 7 bases, with 13 bases separating them. Germline CDR1 reads MNHEY; CDR2 reads SVGEGT. The CDR3 nucleotides read TGTGCCAGCAGTTACTCAGTACGGGGGCACCAGCCCCAGCATTTT. It encodes CASSYSVRGHQPQHF.

This clonotype came up many times. This chain connects TRBV5-6 to TRBJ2-1; D is unclear. CDR1 and CDR2 (germline): SGHDT, YYEEEE. The germline V and J ends were trimmed by 2 bases and 8 bases, with 8 bases remaining between them. The CDR3 is 12 residues long. CDR3 DNA: TGTGCCAGCAGCTTCTCCGTCTATGAGCAGTTCTTC. It is translated as CASSFSVYEQFF.

This clonotype was detected only a few times. V and J are TRBV6-5 and TRBJ2-7; D may be TRBD1 or TRBD2 (5 bases each). The V and J ends lost 0 bases and 2 bases respectively, with 8 bases between them. This CDR3 comprises 14 residues. Per germline, CDR1 MNHEY and CDR2 SVGAGI. The CDR3 region has the DNA TGTGCCAGCAGTTACTCGAGGGGTCCCTACGAGCAGTACTTC. This encodes CASSYSRGPYEQYF.

A few counts support this clonotype. This chain connects TRBV7-8 to TRBJ2-7; either TRBD1 or TRBD2 may supply D (7 bases each). The CDR3 covers 14 residues. In germline, CDR1 is SGHVS, CDR2 FQNEAQ. The V and J ends lost 0 bases and 5 bases respectively, with 11 bases between them. CDR3 protein: CASSLARGGNEQYF. The CDR3 DNA reads as TGTGCCAGCAGCTTAGCCAGGGGGGGGAACGAGCAGTACTTC. The whole variable domain, filled in from reference TRBV7-8 and TRBJ2-7, reads GAGVSQSPRYKVAKRGQDVALRCDPISGHVSLFWYQQALGQGPEFLTYFQNEAQLDKSGLPSDRFFAERPEGSVSTLKIQRTQQEDSAVYLCASSLARGGNEQYFGPGTRLTVT.

In this sample, this clonotype turned up a few times. V usage is TRBV7-2 and J usage is TRBJ2-1; a weak D match, TRBD1 (6 bases). V was trimmed by 4 bases and J by 6 bases, leaving 16 bases between them. Germline CDR1 reads SGHTA; CDR2 reads FQGNSA. There are 15 residues in the CDR3. This CDR3 reads CASSSTGSRVNEQFF. The CDR3 DNA follows: TGTGCCAGCAGCTCTACAGGGTCTAGAGTCAATGAGCAGTTCTTC.

This clonotype was recorded many times. This rearrangement joins TRBV20-1 to TRBJ2-2; TRBD1 matches 10 bases. V lost 3 bases, J lost 3 bases, and 1 base stayed unmatched. The length of the CDR3 is 14 residues. Germline CDR1 DFQATT, CDR2 SNEGSKA (reference sequence). CDR3 protein: CSARTGGYTGELFF. CDR3 bases: TGCAGTGCTAGGACAGGGGGCTACACCGGGGAGCTGTTTTTT.

The chain is built from TRBV7-2 and TRBJ2-3; the match to TRBD2 covers 12 bases. The germline CDR1 and CDR2 sequences are SGHTA and FQGNSA. V dropped 5 bases and J dropped 2; count of bases not matched to a gene: 5. This CDR3 is built from 16 residues. CDR3 sequence reads: CASSTGLAGHTDTQYF. CDR3 DNA: TGTGCCAGCAGCACCGGACTAGCGGGGCACACAGATACGCAGTATTTT.

This clonotype was detected ten times or more. The chain employs TRBV27 and TRBJ1-1, with no clear D. This CDR3 is 12 amino acids long. With 4 bases removed from V and 4 bases from J, the gap between germline ends came to 7 bases. Germline assignment: CDR1 MNHEY and CDR2 SMNVEV (reference sequence). CDR3 amino acids: CASSSVGTEAFF. As DNA, the CDR3 is TGTGCCAGCAGTTCCGTGGGCACTGAAGCTTTCTTT.

This sequence joins TRBV6-2 or TRBV6-3 and TRBJ2-1; TRBD1 matches 9 bases. V was pared by 7 bases and J by 5 bases, with 3 bases of the junction left unmatched. CDR3 size: 13 residues. CDR1 and CDR2 from the germline V gene are MNHEY and SVGEGT. CDR3 nucleotide sequence: TGTGCCAGCACTAGGACAGGGGACAATGAGCAGTTCTTC. Its translation is CASTRTGDNEQFF.

The rearrangement links TRBV5-1 to TRBJ2-2; possibly TRBD1 or TRBD2 for D (6 bases each). CDR1 SGHRS and CDR2 YFSETQ come from the germline V gene. Trimming took 3 bases from V and 6 from J, leaving 18 bases between them. The CDR3 runs 16 residues. CDR3 in DNA: TGCGCCAGCAGCTACGGGGGCGGCTGGGGTGCCGGGGAGCTGTTTTTT. It encodes CASSYGGGWGAGELFF. Variable domain in full (rest from reference TRBV5-1 and TRBJ2-2): KAGVTQTPRYLIKTRGQQVTLSCSPISGHRSVSWYQQTPGQGLQFLFEYFSETQRNKGNFPGRFSGRQFSNSRSEMNVSTLELGDSALYLCASSYGGGWGAGELFFGEGSRLTVL.